This passage covers 16 T cell receptor beta chains from one sample sequenced in a study of blood T cells in healthy people across ages (dated by TCRdb to the mid-2010s). The protocol used for the library was 5' RACE. The sequencer was an Illumina HiSeq 2500. A second PCR of roughly 6 to 11 cycles was run with a J-beta primer mix and a sample-barcoded 5' primer. TCRdb took the public reads, trimmed them with fastp at Q25, ran MiXCR for clone calling and kept in-frame beta chains. For every CDR3 protein sequence, its rows merge into one entry that carries the most common genes and DNA. In this sample the table shows just over 1 million distinct CDR3 sequences, over 35% of which occur a single time. The ten top clones hold about 20% of the sample. Sequenced material: blood. These receptors were obtained from a woman aged 55-70 years in good health.

The chain recombines TRBV2 with TRBJ2-7; TRBD1 might be the D (6 bases). The V gene's germline CDR1 is SNHLY and CDR2 FYNNEI. This CDR3 spans 14 amino acids. Trimming shortened V by 7 bases and J by 7 bases, and 20 bases separated the two germline ends. CDR3 coding DNA: TGTGCCAGCATCACGAGGGGGAAGGTGGGTGAGCAGTACTTC. Translation gives CASITRGKVGEQYF.

In this sample, this clonotype turned up many times. V and J are TRBV3-1 and TRBJ2-5, with D maybe TRBD1 (6 bases). The V end lost 1 base, the J end lost 2 bases, and 8 bases lay between the germline ends. This CDR3 comprises 14 residues. Per the germline V gene, CDR1 is LGHDT and CDR2 is YNNKEL (reference sequence). CDR3 bases: TGTGCCAGCAGCCAAGGGACAGTTCAAGAGACCCAGTACTTC. Protein: CASSQGTVQETQYF.

This clonotype was counted a few times. The chain combines TRBV5-1 with TRBJ2-1; 11 bases align to TRBD1. Germline V gene lookup returns CDR1 SGHRS and CDR2 YFSETQ. V lost 3 bases to trimming and J lost 2 bases; unmatched junction nucleotides: 7. This CDR3 comprises 17 residues. The CDR3 coding sequence is TGCGCCAGCAGCTCTTCGGACAGGGGGCTTGCCTACAATGAGCAGTTCTTC. Residues: CASSSSDRGLAYNEQFF. Combining the CDR3 with reference TRBV5-1 and TRBJ2-1 gives the whole variable domain KAGVTQTPRYLIKTRGQQVTLSCSPISGHRSVSWYQQTPGQGLQFLFEYFSETQRNKGNFPGRFSGRQFSNSRSEMNVSTLELGDSALYLCASSSSDRGLAYNEQFFGPGTRLTVL.

This clonotype appeared a few times. V is TRBV20-1 and J is TRBJ2-1; D is uncertain. CDR1 and CDR2 (germline): DFQATT, SNEGSKA (reference sequence). Trimming left V 2 bases short and J 9 bases short, with 11 bases between. CDR3 size: 12 residues. CDR3 bases: TGCAGTGCTAGAAAAGACCTGACTGAGCAGTTCTTC. Translated: CSARKDLTEQFF.

CDR3 sequence: CASGTGLDLETQYF. The CDR3 bases are TGTGCTAGTGGTACCGGACTAGACTTGGAGACCCAGTACTTC. This chain joins TRBV12-5 and TRBJ2-5, with TRBD2 matching 7 bases. CDR1 is LGHNT, CDR2 FRNRAP, per germline. J was trimmed by 5 bases and V by 5 bases; bases with no gene match: 8. The CDR3 runs 14 residues. Full variable domain (remainder filled in from reference TRBV12-5 and TRBJ2-5): DARVTQTPRHKVTEMGQEVTMRCQPILGHNTVFWYRQTMMQGLELLAYFRNRAPLDDSGMPKDRFSAEMPDATLATLKIQPSEPRDSAVYFCASGTGLDLETQYFGPGTRLLVL.

The chain couples TRBV14 to TRBJ2-1, with 9 positions matching TRBD1. J was trimmed by 13 bases and V by 1 base; bases with no gene match: 11. The V gene's germline CDR1 is SGHDN and CDR2 FVKESK. The CDR3 is 15 amino acids. CDR3 in DNA: TGTGCCAGCAGCCAAGGACAGGGGGTTGGCGAGACCCAGTTCTTC. This codes for CASSQGQGVGETQFF.

The chain has TRBV4-1 and TRBJ2-3; 7 bases are shared with TRBD1. The germline CDR1 and CDR2 sequences are MGHRA and YSYEKL. The CDR3 runs to 16 residues. J gave up 2 bases and V 3 bases, and 8 bases lay outside the gene matches. The CDR3 bases are TGCGCCAGCAGCCAGGCTACAGGGGCGGTCACAGATACGCAGTATTTT. Translating it yields CASSQATGAVTDTQYF.

V is TRBV27 and J is TRBJ1-6; 8 bases align to TRBD1. This CDR3 is built from 18 residues. Trimming took 5 bases from V and 7 from J; bases not matched to a gene: 16. From germline, CDR1 is MNHEY and CDR2 SMNVEV (reference sequence). This chain's CDR3 is CASSTRIVAGGINSPLHF. The CDR3 DNA is TGTGCCAGCAGTACCCGCATAGTGGCAGGGGGCATAAATTCACCCCTCCACTTT.

This clonotype was recorded many times. The junction does not match germline at one end; this may be a read error. This rearrangement joins TRBV5-1 to TRBJ2-7; no firm D call. The germline gives CDR1 SGHRS, CDR2 YFSETQ. CDR3 length: 13 residues. The CDR3 nucleotides read TGTGCCAGCAGTTTAGCCCTCTCCTACGAGCAGTACTTC. Its protein is CASSLALSYEQYF.

The chain couples TRBV4-1 to TRBJ2-5; D is unclear. The CDR3 covers 15 residues. CDR1 MGHRA and CDR2 YSYEKL come from the germline V gene. Trimming left V 1 base short and J 4 bases short, with 13 bases between. The CDR3 here is CASSQGSAERETQYF. The CDR3 DNA is TGCGCCAGCAGCCAAGGGTCCGCGGAAAGAGAGACCCAGTACTTC.

V usage is TRBV30 and J usage is TRBJ2-4; TRBD1 matches 7 bases. The DNA end lines up better with TRBJ2-7; the J call may be wrong. CDR3 length: 13 amino acids. Germline CDR1 GTSNPN, CDR2 SVGIG (reference sequence). The CDR3 spells CAWSPVRQGEQYF. In DNA, the CDR3 is TGTGCCTGGAGTCCCGTGAGACAGGGCGAGCAGTACTTC.

This clonotype was counted many times. V and J are TRBV2 and TRBJ2-7; 7 positions match TRBD2. CDR3 length equals 12 residues. The J segment lost 3 bases and the V segment lost 6 bases, leaving 2 bases of the junction unmatched. From germline, CDR1 is SNHLY and CDR2 FYNNEI. The CDR3 here is CASRGGYYEQYF. CDR3 coding DNA: TGTGCCAGCAGGGGAGGGTACTACGAGCAGTACTTC.

The J gene is TRBJ2-3, the V gene TRBV12-3 or TRBV12-4; D is ambiguous. This CDR3 spans 14 amino acids. With 7 bases removed from V and 1 base from J, the gap between germline ends came to 12 bases. The CDR3, as DNA: TGTGCCAGCATCCTGGGGTTGGGCACAGATACGCAGTATTTT. Translated, it gives CASILGLGTDTQYF.

The J gene is TRBJ2-5, the V gene TRBV19; the D is unclear. The germline V gene encodes CDR1 LNHDA and CDR2 SQIVND (reference sequence). Trimming removed 1 base at V and 2 bases at J, with 17 bases between. CDR3 size: 17 residues. CDR3 bases: TGTGCCAGTAGTATAGTTGCGTTGGGGTCGGCACAAGAGACCCAGTACTTC. Translation: CASSIVALGSAQETQYF.

This clonotype has a handful of counts. This chain joins TRBV2 and TRBJ2-1; 13 nucleotides agree with TRBD2. V trimming: 6 bases; J trimming: 8 bases; junction bases outside the gene matches: 7. This CDR3 contains 15 residues. Germline assignment: CDR1 SNHLY and CDR2 FYNNEI. This chain's CDR3 is CASRRTSGSVDEQFF. CDR3 bases: TGTGCCAGCAGACGGACTAGCGGGAGTGTAGATGAGCAGTTCTTC.

The chain links TRBV6-2 or TRBV6-3 to TRBJ1-1; D gene unclear. CDR3 length equals 11 residues. Germline values: CDR1 MNHEY, CDR2 SVGEGT. Trimming took off 1 base at V and 9 bases at J, with 6 bases between the two ends. CDR3 bases: TGTGCCAGCAGTTACTACGGTAAAGCTTTCTTT. It is translated as CASSYYGKAFF.